This is a list of T cell receptor beta chains from one sample in a study of radiotherapy plus CTLA-4 blockade in lung cancer. TCRdb keeps only in-frame clones here, not all; method: immunoSEQ multiplex PCR. The sample carries some 80,000 clones, 78% recorded once. The sample consisted of peripheral blood, taken from a patient treated with radiotherapy plus ipilimumab. The receptor set was obtained from a human donor with non-small cell lung cancer whose response to radiotherapy plus ipilimumab could not be evaluated. Some clones in this sample may be carry-over from other donors' samples. Both conserved end residues are part of each CDR3. D genes are given only for firm matches. A clone size is listed for some rows: how often the clone was seen (once, few, many), or a class if it is expanded.

.	TRBV5-6	.	TRBJ2-7	16	CASSLAEVGGAYEQYF	TGTGCCAGCAGCTTGGCCGAAGTTGGGGGCGCCTACGAGCAGTACTTC
TRBD1	TRBV9	.	TRBJ2-2	15	CASSVRQGLTGELFF	TGTGCCAGCAGCGTACGACAGGGGTTGACCGGGGAGCTGTTTTTT
TRBD2	TRBV7-8	few	TRBJ2-1	16	CASSLAWTSGGYEQFF	TGTGCCAGCAGCTTAGCATGGACTAGCGGGGGCTATGAGCAGTTCTTC
TRBD1	TRBV29-1	.	TRBJ1-1	16	CSVNTPAAGGVGEAFF	TGCAGCGTGAACACCCCGGCGGCAGGGGGCGTAGGTGAAGCTTTCTTT
TRBD1	TRBV7-2	once	TRBJ1-2	16	CASSLGPGQGSNGYTF	TGTGCCAGCAGCTTGGGGCCGGGACAGGGAAGCAATGGCTACACCTTC
.	TRBV5-4	.	TRBJ1-1	13	CASSAGSSTEAFF	TGTGCCAGCAGCGCGGGGTCGAGCACTGAAGCTTTCTTT
.	TRBV21-1	.	TRBJ1-5	16	CASSKSDCGCNQPQHF	TGTGCCAGCAGCAAGTCTGATTGCGGGTGCAATCAGCCCCAGCATTTT
TRBD2	TRBV5-4	.	TRBJ2-7	15	CASSLFSGGAYEQYF	TGTGCCAGCAGCTTGTTTAGCGGGGGGGCCTACGAGCAGTACTTC
.	TRBV18	.	TRBJ2-5	14	CATKIGVPRETQYF	TGTGCCACCAAAATCGGAGTCCCGAGAGAGACCCAGTACTTC
.	TRBV5-5	once	TRBJ1-1	14	CASSFAPGNTEAFF	TGTGCCAGCAGCTTCGCCCCAGGGAACACTGAAGCTTTCTTT
TRBD2	TRBV7-2	.	TRBJ2-7	17	CASSLLAGGPTSYEQYF	TGTGCCAGCAGCTTACTAGCGGGGGGGCCGACCTCCTACGAGCAGTACTTC
.	TRBV7-9	.	TRBJ2-1	13	CASSLGQYNEQFF	TGTGCCAGCAGCTTAGGGCAGTACAATGAGCAGTTCTTC
TRBD1	TRBV28	.	TRBJ1-2	15	CASSLPIGTGNGYTF	TGTGCCAGCAGTTTACCCATCGGGACAGGCAATGGCTACACCTTC
TRBD1	TRBV5-8	.	TRBJ1-5	15	CASSSTGTSNQPQHF	TGTGCCAGCAGCTCGACAGGGACTAGCAATCAGCCCCAGCATTTT
.	TRBV25-1	few	TRBJ2-3	15	CASSEGLGGQDTQYF	TGTGCCAGCAGTGAAGGACTGGGGGGGCAAGATACGCAGTATTTT
.	TRBV6-5	.	TRBJ1-1	14	CASSQHSPYTEAFF	TGTGCCAGCAGTCAACATTCTCCTTACACTGAAGCTTTCTTT
.	TRBV7-9	.	TRBJ2-1	12	CASSPRYEEKFF	TGTGCCAGCAGCCCCCGTTACGAGGAAAAGTTCTTC
.	TRBV9	.	TRBJ1-2	17	CASSVATAGPGDYGYTF	TGTGCCAGCAGCGTAGCTACGGCAGGGCCTGGGGACTATGGCTACACCTTC
TRBD1	TRBV6-5	.	TRBJ2-7	15	CASSPPGQGVYEQYF	TGTGCCAGCAGCCCTCCGGGACAGGGAGTCTACGAGCAGTACTTC
TRBD2	TRBV6-5	.	TRBJ2-1	13	CASGNSGGNEQFF	TGTGCCAGCGGCAATAGCGGGGGGAATGAGCAGTTCTTC
TRBD1	TRBV6-5	.	TRBJ1-1	13	CASSYTGQEQAFF	TGTGCCAGCAGTTATACCGGACAGGAACAAGCTTTCTTT
.	TRBV4-1	.	TRBJ2-1	15	CASSQQGGSYNEQFF	TGCGCCAGCAGCCAACAGGGGGGCTCCTACAATGAGCAGTTCTTC
.	TRBV9	.	TRBJ2-2	15	CASSVGASNTGELFF	TGTGCCAGCAGCGTAGGTGCGTCGAACACCGGGGAGCTGTTTTTT
.	TRBV19	.	TRBJ1-2	15	CASSIANREHYGYTF	TGTGCCAGTAGTATCGCCAACCGGGAACACTATGGCTACACCTTC
TRBD2	TRBV19	once	TRBJ2-3	15	CASSIDGLAADTQYF	TGTGCCAGTAGTATAGATGGACTAGCCGCAGATACGCAGTATTTT
.	TRBV21-1	.	TRBJ1-5	16	CASSSNWCGINQPQHF	TGTGCCAGCAGCTCCAATTGGTGCGGGATCAATCAGCCCCAGCATTTT
TRBD2	TRBV7-8	.	TRBJ2-3	15	CASSLVSGGTDTQYF	TGTGCCAGCAGCTTAGTTAGCGGGGGCACAGATACGCAGTATTTT
.	TRBV7-2	.	TRBJ1-5	14	CASSNRDMGQPQHF	TGTGCCAGCAGCAACCGGGACATGGGGCAGCCCCAGCATTTT
.	TRBV5-6	.	TRBJ2-7	15	CASSLQGRGSYEQYF	TGTGCCAGCAGCTTGCAGGGAAGAGGATCCTACGAGCAGTACTTC
TRBD1	TRBV5-1	.	TRBJ1-1	15	CASSLPQGDGTEAFF	TGCGCCAGCAGCTTGCCCCAGGGGGATGGAACTGAAGCTTTCTTT
.	TRBV30	.	TRBJ2-7	13	CAWSLSGANEQYF	TGTGCCTGGAGTCTCTCAGGCGCAAACGAGCAGTACTTC
TRBD1	TRBV7-9	few	TRBJ2-7	13	CASSDRATYEQYF	TGTGCCAGCAGCGACAGGGCAACCTACGAGCAGTACTTC
TRBD1	TRBV4-3	once	TRBJ2-1	16	CASSQEGQGGLNEQFF	TGCGCCAGCAGCCAAGAGGGACAGGGAGGTCTGAATGAGCAGTTCTTC
.	TRBV7-2	.	TRBJ1-2	13	CASSLGAGDGYTF	TGTGCCAGCAGCTTGGGTGCAGGGGACGGCTACACCTTC
TRBD1	TRBV7-2	.	TRBJ1-4	14	CASSWDRTNEKLFF	TGTGCCAGCAGCTGGGACAGGACTAATGAAAAACTGTTTTTT
.	TRBV27	.	TRBJ2-7	17	CASSLYTGQGIPYEQYF	TGTGCCAGCAGTTTATACACGGGGCAGGGGATCCCCTACGAGCAGTACTTC
.	TRBV5-1	.	TRBJ1-2	15	CASSLGGRQVDGYTF	TGCGCCAGCAGCTTGGGGGGGAGACAGGTAGATGGCTACACCTTC
.	TRBV29-1	.	TRBJ1-2	12	CSVDPGDGGYTF	TGCAGCGTTGACCCGGGAGACGGCGGCTACACCTTC
.	TRBV19	.	TRBJ2-2	13	CASRGVLTGELFF	TGTGCCAGTAGAGGGGTATTGACCGGGGAGCTGTTTTTT
.	TRBV2	.	TRBJ1-1	13	CASKVQGNTEAFF	TGTGCCAGCAAAGTACAGGGGAACACTGAAGCTTTCTTT
.	TRBV5-1	.	TRBJ2-6	15	CASSPNPGGANVLTF	TGCGCCAGCAGCCCTAACCCCGGTGGGGCCAACGTCCTGACTTTC
.	TRBV15	.	TRBJ1-2	16	CATSRDLTRENYGYTF	TGTGCCACCAGCAGAGATTTGACGAGGGAGAACTATGGCTACACCTTC
.	TRBV5-1	.	TRBJ1-4	14	CASSYSGGNEKLFF	TGCGCCAGCAGCTATTCCGGGGGTAATGAAAAACTGTTTTTT
TRBD1	TRBV7-2	few	TRBJ1-2	16	CASSILGDRGHYGYTF	TGTGCCAGCAGCATCCTCGGGGACAGGGGACACTATGGCTACACCTTC
.	TRBV19	.	TRBJ1-5	12	CATREGNQPQHF	TGTGCCACTAGGGAGGGCAATCAGCCCCAGCATTTT
TRBD1	TRBV5-1	.	TRBJ2-1	17	CASSLTPTGGAYNEQFF	TGCGCCAGCAGCCTGACCCCTACAGGGGGAGCCTACAATGAGCAGTTCTTC
TRBD1	TRBV2	.	TRBJ2-3	14	CASSRDRGGDTQYF	TGTGCCAGCAGCCGGGACAGGGGTGGAGATACGCAGTATTTT
.	TRBV7-7	few	TRBJ2-2	14	CASRGGTTTGELFF	TGTGCTAGCAGGGGGGGGACAACTACCGGGGAGCTGTTTTTT
.	TRBV7-9	few	TRBJ1-3	15	CASSLSVVSGNTIYF	TGTGCCAGCAGCTTAAGCGTAGTCTCTGGAAACACCATATATTTT
.	TRBV7-3	few	TRBJ2-6	12	CASTAGANVLTF	TGTGCCAGCACGGCTGGGGCCAACGTCCTGACTTTC
TRBD2	TRBV5-1	once	TRBJ2-5	15	CASSLASGGGETQYF	TGCGCCAGCAGCTTGGCCAGCGGGGGTGGTGAGACCCAGTACTTC
TRBD1	TRBV29-1	.	TRBJ1-2	13	CSVQAGQGYGYTF	TGCAGCGTCCAAGCCGGACAGGGCTATGGCTACACCTTC